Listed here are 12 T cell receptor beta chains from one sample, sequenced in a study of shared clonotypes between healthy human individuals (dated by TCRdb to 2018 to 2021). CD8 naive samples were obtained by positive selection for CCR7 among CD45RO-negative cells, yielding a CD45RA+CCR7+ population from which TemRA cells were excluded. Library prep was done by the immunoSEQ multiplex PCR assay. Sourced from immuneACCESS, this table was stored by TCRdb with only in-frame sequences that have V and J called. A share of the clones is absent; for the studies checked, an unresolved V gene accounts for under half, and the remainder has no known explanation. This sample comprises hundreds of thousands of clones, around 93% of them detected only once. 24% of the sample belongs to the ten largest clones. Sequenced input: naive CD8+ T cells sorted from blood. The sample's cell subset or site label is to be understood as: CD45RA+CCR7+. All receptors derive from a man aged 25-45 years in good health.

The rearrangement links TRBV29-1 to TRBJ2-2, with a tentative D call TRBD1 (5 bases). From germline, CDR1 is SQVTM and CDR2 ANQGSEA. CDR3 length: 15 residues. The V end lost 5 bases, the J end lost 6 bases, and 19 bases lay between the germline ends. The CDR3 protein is CSVLGNGHSSGELFF. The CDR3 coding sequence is TGCAGCGTTTTGGGGAACGGACATTCTTCCGGGGAGCTGTTTTTT.

CDR3 nucleotide sequence: TGTGCCAGCAGTCATAAGGTGCATTACGAGCAGTACTTC. It translates to CASSHKVHYEQYF. This rearrangement joins TRBV28 to TRBJ2-7, with D unresolved. Germline V gene data show CDR1 as MDHEN and CDR2 as SYDVKM. V was clipped by 5 bases and J by 4 bases, with 12 bases between them. There are 13 residues in the CDR3. Supplemented by reference TRBV28 and TRBJ2-7, the full variable domain reads DVKVTQSSRYLVKRTGEKVFLECVQDMDHENMFWYRQDPGLGLRLIYFSYDVKMKEKGDIPEGYSVSREKKERFSLILESASTNQTSMYLCASSHKVHYEQYFGPGTRLTVT.

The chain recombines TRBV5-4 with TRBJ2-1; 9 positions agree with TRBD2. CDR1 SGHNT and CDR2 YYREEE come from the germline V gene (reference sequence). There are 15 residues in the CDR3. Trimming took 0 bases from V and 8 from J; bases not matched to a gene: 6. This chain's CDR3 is CASSLVAGGQDEQFF. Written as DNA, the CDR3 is TGTGCCAGCAGCTTGGTGGCGGGAGGGCAGGATGAGCAGTTCTTC.

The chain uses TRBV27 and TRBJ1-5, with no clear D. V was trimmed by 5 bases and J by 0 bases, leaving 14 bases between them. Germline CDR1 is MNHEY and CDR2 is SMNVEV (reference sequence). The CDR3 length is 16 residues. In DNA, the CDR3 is TGTGCCAGCAGTCCCCGGACGGTTTATAGCAATCAGCCCCAGCATTTT. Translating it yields CASSPRTVYSNQPQHF.

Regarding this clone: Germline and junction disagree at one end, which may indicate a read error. The chain's CDR3 is CARGQGDF. The CDR3 nucleotides are TGTGCCAGGGGACAGGGGGACTTC. The rearrangement links TRBV6-1 to TRBJ2-7, with 11 positions matching TRBD1. The CDR3 extends over 8 amino acids. Germline-derived CDR1 and CDR2 are MNHNS and SASEGT.

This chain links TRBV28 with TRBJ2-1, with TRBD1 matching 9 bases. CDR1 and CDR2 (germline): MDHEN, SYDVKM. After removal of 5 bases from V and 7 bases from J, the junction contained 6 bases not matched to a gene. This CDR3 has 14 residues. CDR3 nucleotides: TGTGCCAGCAGTCCCCGGGACAGGGCAAATGAGCAGTTCTTC. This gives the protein CASSPRDRANEQFF. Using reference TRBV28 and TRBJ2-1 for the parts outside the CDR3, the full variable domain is DVKVTQSSRYLVKRTGEKVFLECVQDMDHENMFWYRQDPGLGLRLIYFSYDVKMKEKGDIPEGYSVSREKKERFSLILESASTNQTSMYLCASSPRDRANEQFFGPGTRLTVL.

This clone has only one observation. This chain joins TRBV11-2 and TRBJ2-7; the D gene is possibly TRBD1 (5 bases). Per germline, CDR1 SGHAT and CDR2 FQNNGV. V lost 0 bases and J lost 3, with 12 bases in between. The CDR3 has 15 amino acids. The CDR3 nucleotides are TGTGCCAGCAGCTTAGAGGTGGGGCAGCTCTACGAGCAGTACTTC. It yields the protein CASSLEVGQLYEQYF.

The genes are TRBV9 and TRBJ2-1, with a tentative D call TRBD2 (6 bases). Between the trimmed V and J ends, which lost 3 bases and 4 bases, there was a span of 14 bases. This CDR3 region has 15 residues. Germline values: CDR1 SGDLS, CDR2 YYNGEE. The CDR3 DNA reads TGTGCCAGCAGCGACCGGGACTCCTCTTACAATGAGCAGTTCTTC. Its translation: CASSDRDSSYNEQFF.

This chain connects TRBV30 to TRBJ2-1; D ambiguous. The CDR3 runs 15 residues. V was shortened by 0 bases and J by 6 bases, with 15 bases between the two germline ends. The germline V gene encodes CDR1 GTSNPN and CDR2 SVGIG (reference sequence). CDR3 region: CAWSVPGTSFNEQFF. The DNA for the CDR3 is TGTGCCTGGAGTGTACCGGGCACCTCGTTCAATGAGCAGTTCTTC.

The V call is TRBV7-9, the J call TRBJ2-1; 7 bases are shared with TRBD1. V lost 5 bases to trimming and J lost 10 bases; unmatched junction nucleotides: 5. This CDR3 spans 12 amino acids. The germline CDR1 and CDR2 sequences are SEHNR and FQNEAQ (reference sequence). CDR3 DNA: TGTGCCAGCAGCGGTAGGGGGCGCGAGCAGTTCTTC. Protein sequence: CASSGRGREQFF. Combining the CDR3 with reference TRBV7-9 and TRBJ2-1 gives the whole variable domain DTGVSQNPRHKITKRGQNVTFRCDPISEHNRLYWYRQTLGQGPEFLTYFQNEAQLEKSRLLSDRFSAERPKGSFSTLEIQRTEQGDSAMYLCASSGRGREQFFGPGTRLTVL.

Here the CDR3 reads CASSLWGGSADTQYF. In nucleotides, the CDR3 is TGTGCCAGCAGCTTATGGGGCGGGAGTGCAGATACGCAGTATTTT. The V and J genes are TRBV11-3 and TRBJ2-3; TRBD2 aligns across 7 bases. Germline V gives CDR1 SGHNT, CDR2 YENEEA. CDR3 length equals 15 residues. J was trimmed by 4 bases and V by 2 bases; bases with no gene match: 6. Supplemented by reference TRBV11-3 and TRBJ2-3, the full variable domain reads EAGVVQSPRYKIIEKKQPVAFWCNPISGHNTLYWYLQNLGQGPELLIRYENEEAVDDSQLPKDRFSAERLKGVDSTLKIQPAELGDSAVYLCASSLWGGSADTQYFGPGTRLTVL.

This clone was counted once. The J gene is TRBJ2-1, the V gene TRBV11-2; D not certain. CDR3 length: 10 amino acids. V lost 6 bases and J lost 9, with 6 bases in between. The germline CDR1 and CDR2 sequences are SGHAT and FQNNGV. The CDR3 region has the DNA TGTGCCAGCAGTCAAGGTGAGCAGTTCTTC. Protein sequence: CASSQGEQFF.